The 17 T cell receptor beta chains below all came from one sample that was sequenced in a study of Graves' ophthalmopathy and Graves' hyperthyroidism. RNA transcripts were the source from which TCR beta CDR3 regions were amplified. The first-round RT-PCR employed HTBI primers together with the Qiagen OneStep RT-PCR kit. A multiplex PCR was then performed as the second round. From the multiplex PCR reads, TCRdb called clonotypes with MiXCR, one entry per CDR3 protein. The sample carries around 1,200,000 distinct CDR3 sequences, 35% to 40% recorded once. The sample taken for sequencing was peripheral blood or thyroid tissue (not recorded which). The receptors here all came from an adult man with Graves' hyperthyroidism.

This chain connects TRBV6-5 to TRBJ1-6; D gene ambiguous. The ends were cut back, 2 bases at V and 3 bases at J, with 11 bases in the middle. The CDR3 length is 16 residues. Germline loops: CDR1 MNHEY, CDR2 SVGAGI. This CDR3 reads CASSYRRGGYNSPLHF. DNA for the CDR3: TGTGCCAGCAGTTACCGACGGGGAGGCTATAATTCACCCCTCCACTTT.

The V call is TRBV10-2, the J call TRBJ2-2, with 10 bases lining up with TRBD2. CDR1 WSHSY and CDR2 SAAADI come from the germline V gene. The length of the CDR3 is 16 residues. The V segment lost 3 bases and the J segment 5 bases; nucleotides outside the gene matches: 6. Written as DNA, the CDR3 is TGCGCCAGCAGTGAAATCGAGCGGGAGGGGACCGGGGAGCTGTTTTTT. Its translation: CASSEIEREGTGELFF.

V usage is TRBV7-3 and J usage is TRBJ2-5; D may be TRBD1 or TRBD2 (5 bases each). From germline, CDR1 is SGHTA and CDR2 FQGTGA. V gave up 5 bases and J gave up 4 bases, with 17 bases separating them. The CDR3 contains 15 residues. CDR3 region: CASSQGRGDRETQYF. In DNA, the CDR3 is TGTGCCAGCAGCCAAGGGCGAGGGGATCGAGAGACCCAGTACTTC.

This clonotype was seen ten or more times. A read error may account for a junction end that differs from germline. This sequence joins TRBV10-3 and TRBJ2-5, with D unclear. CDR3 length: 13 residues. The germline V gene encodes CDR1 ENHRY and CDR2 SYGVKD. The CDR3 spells CAISEGPREAQYF. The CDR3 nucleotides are TGTGCCATCAGTGAGGGACCTCGAGAGGCCCAGTACTTC.

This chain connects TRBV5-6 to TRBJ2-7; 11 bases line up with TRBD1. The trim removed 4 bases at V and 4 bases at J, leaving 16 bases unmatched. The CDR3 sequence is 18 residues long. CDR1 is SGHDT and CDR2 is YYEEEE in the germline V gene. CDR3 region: CASSQGQGAAFLNYEQYF. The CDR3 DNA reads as TGTGCCAGCAGCCAAGGACAGGGGGCCGCGTTTCTTAATTACGAGCAGTACTTC.

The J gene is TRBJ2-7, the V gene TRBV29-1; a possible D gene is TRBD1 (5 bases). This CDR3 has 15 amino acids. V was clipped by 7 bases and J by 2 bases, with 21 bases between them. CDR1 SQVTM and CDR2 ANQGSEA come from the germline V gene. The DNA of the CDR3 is TGCAGCGCTGCCCAGGGCAGTCTTACCACCTACGAGCAGTACTTC. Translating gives CSAAQGSLTTYEQYF.

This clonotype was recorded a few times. CDR3 coding DNA: TGTGCCAGCAGCTCGTTCGGAGGGGGAACCTACGAGCAGTACTTC. Encoded protein: CASSSFGGGTYEQYF. The gene calls are TRBV9 and TRBJ2-7; either TRBD1 or TRBD2 may supply D (6 bases each). The length of the CDR3 is 15 residues. Deletions cut 4 bases from V and 2 bases from J, with 16 bases between. Germline V gene lookup returns CDR1 SGDLS and CDR2 YYNGEE.

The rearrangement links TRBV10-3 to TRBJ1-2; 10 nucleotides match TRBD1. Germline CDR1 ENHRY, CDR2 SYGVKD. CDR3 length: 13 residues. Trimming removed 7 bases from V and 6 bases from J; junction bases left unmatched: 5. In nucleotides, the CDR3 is TGTGCCATCACTAGACAGGGGGCACATGGCTACACCTTC. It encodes CAITRQGAHGYTF.

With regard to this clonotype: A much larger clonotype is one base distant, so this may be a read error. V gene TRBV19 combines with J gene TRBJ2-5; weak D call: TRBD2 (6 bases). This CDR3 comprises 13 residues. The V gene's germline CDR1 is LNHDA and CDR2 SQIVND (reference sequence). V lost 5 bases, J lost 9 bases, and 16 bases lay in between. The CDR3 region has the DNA TGTGCCAGTAGTCAAGGACTATATGAGGCCCAGTACTTC. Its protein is CASSQGLYEAQYF.

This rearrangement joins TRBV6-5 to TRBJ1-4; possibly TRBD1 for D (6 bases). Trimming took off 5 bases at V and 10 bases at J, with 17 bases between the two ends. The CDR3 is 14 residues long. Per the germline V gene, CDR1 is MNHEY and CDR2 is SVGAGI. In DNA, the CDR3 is TGTGCCAGCAGTGAAGACTGGGGAGGGGGAAAACTGTTTTTT. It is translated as CASSEDWGGGKLFF.

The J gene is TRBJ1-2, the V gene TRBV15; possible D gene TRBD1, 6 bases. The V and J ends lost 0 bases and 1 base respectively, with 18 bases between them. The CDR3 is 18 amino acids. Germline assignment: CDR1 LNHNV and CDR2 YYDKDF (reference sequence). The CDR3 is CATSRDRGRGGINYGYTF. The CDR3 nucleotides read TGTGCCACCAGCAGAGACAGGGGCCGCGGGGGGATTAACTATGGCTACACCTTC.

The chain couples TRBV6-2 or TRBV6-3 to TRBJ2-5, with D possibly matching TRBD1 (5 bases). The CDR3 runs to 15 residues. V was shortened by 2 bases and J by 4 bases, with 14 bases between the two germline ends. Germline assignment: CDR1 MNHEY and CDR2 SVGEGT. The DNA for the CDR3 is TGTGCCAGCAGTTACGGTCCGGGCAGGGCAGAGACCCAGTACTTC. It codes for CASSYGPGRAETQYF.

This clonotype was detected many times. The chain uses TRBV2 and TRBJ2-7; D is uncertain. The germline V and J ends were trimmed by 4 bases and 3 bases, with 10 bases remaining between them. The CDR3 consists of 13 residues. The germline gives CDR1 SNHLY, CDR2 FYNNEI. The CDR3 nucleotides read TGTGCCAGCAGTGTTTTTGGGGACTACGAGCAGTACTTC. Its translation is CASSVFGDYEQYF.

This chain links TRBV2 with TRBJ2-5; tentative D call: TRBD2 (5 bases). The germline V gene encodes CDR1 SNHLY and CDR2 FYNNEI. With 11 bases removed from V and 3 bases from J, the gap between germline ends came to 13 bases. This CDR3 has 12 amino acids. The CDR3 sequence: CAGSLGEETQYF. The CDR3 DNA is TGTGCCGGTTCCCTGGGAGAAGAGACCCAGTACTTC.

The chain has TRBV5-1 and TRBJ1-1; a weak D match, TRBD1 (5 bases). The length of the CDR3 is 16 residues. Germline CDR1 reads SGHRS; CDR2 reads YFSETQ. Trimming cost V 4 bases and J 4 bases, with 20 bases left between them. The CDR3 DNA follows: TGCGCCAGCAGCCCGGAAGCCGCCAGGGTGGCCACTGAAGCTTTCTTT. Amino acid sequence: CASSPEAARVATEAFF.

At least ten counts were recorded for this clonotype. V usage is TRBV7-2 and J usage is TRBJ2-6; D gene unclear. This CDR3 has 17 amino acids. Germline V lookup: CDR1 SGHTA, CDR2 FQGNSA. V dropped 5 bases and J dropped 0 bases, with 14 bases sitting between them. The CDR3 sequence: CASSPRGRHSGANVLTF. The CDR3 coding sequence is TGTGCCAGCAGCCCGCGTGGACGGCACTCTGGGGCCAACGTCCTGACTTTC.

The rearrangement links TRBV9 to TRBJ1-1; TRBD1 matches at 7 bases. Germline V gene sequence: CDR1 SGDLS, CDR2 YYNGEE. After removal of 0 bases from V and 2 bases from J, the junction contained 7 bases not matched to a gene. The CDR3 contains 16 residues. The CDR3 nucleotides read TGTGCCAGCAGCGTAGGAAGGGACAGCGGTAACACTGAAGCTTTCTTT. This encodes CASSVGRDSGNTEAFF.